The clone carrying this T cell receptor (beta chain) came up once. This specimen comes from a study of blood T cell repertoires in COVID-19. Study overall: COVID-19 samples collected from the United States, Italy and Spain covered acute and convalescent phases. T cells, B-cell-depleted T cells, or PBMCs provided the cDNA or gDNA that served as material.

Original processing methods: Nucleated cell counts were estimated from reference gene primer amplification. Produced via immunoSEQ multiplex PCR; TCRdb's table is partial and in-frame only. For V, J and clone size, that table is used; D and trimming come from the DNA. The table lists approximately 100,000 clones, approximately 91% of them singletons. The CDR3 has 16 residues. Trimming removed 0 bases from V and 1 base from J; junction bases left unmatched: 7. CDR1 SGHTS and CDR2 YDEGEE come from the germline V gene. Input material: peripheral blood. This TCR was recovered from a man in his fifties or sixties with acute or convalescent COVID-19. The chain couples TRBV5-8 to TRBJ2-7; 7 bases are a match to TRBD1. The CDR3 spells CASSLAGTVPSYEQYF. The CDR3 DNA follows: TGTGCCAGCAGCTTGGCGGGGACAGTACCGTCCTACGAGCAGTACTTC.